This TCR beta chain was captured by sequencing in a study of blood T cell repertoires in COVID-19. Using immunoSEQ multiplex PCR, the repertoire was profiled, and TCRdb retains in-frame clones only, with some absent. The data contain roughly 500,000 clones, 70% to 90% of them singletons. The receptor was isolated from a human donor in a cohort sampled during active COVID-19. Sequencing used peripheral blood.

The CDR3 spells CASQGARHQPQHF. DNA for the CDR3: TGTGCCAGCCAGGGGGCGCGGCATCAGCCCCAGCATTTT. J is TRBJ1-5 and V is TRBV12-3 or TRBV12-4; 8 positions agree with TRBD1. J lost 5 bases, V lost 8 bases, and 5 bases had no gene match. The CDR3 is 13 residues long.